This T cell receptor (beta chain) was captured by sequencing in a study of cytomegalovirus exposure and HLA in healthy donors. Notes on the study in general: Later work associated roughly 15,000 TCR beta sequences with HLA alleles at 0.05 false discovery rate.

Regarding this clone: The antigen remains undetermined. The germline gene is not matched at one end of the junction; a read error may be the cause.

Vbeta (60) and Jbeta (13) primers were used in the PCR. The method was immunoSEQ multiplex PCR; TCRdb's version includes in-frame clones alone and lacks a portion of them. Among 140,000 or so clones listed, around 74% were seen once. CDR1 is SGHVS and CDR2 is FNYEAQ in the germline V gene. The CDR3 covers 17 residues. The J gene is TRBJ1-6, the V gene TRBV7-6; TRBD1 matches 9 bases. Input material: PBMCs. This sequence was found in a man aged 18-30 years in good health and CMV-seropositive. The CDR3 loop is CASSLAGTGMGYSPLHF. The CDR3 DNA is TGTGCCAGCAGTTTAGCCGGGACAGGGATGGGTTATTCACCCCTCCACTTT.